This paragraph covers one TCR beta chain sequence. These data are taken from a study of cytomegalovirus exposure and HLA in healthy donors. This CDR3 has 15 residues. The ends were cut back, 2 bases at V and 2 bases at J, with 13 bases in the middle. The germline gives CDR1 SGHAT, CDR2 FQNNGV. The PCR was carried out with 60 Vbeta primers and 13 Jbeta primers. Data came from immunoSEQ multiplex PCR; TCRdb stores just in-frame clones and leaves some out. The table has approximately 160,000 clones, approximately 70% seen once. Donors consisted of healthy bone marrow donors. This clonotype was sampled from a man aged 18 to 30 in good health and CMV-seropositive. Sequencing input: PBMCs. The chain is built from TRBV11-2 and TRBJ2-7; D possibly corresponds to TRBD2 (5 bases). CDR3 in DNA: TGTGCCAGCAGCTTAAAAGCCAGCGGAACCTACGAGCAGTACGTC. Its protein product is CASSLKASGTYEQYV.